The 20 T cell receptor beta chains below were found in one sample sequenced in a study of circulating CD8 cells and anti-PD-1 response in melanoma. Sorting of live CD3+CD8+TCRalphabeta+ cells by PD-1 and/or TIGIT gave four subsets. Each library started from approximately 15 ng of total RNA using the QIAseq Immune Repertoire TCR panel. TCRdb re-derived calls from the reads in MiXCR, one entry per CDR3 protein. The sample comprises around 2,400 distinct CDR3 sequences, around 6.5% of which are singletons, and roughly 3% rests with the top ten. The sample here was CD8+ T cells from PBMCs, taken at baseline or after one month of anti-PD-1 therapy (not recorded which). The receptors shown here come from a human donor with melanoma.

This clonotype was detected only a few times. The chain links TRBV29-1 to TRBJ2-2; D ambiguous. This CDR3 contains 11 residues. Trimming left V 7 bases short and J 5 bases short, with 8 bases between. The germline gives CDR1 SQVTM, CDR2 ANQGSEA. CDR3 amino acids: CSGWSTGELFF. The CDR3 DNA reads TGCAGCGGATGGTCGACCGGGGAGCTGTTTTTT.

With respect to this clonotype: The CDR3 does not end in the conserved phenylalanine or tryptophan, so this is likely a read error. The chain couples TRBV28 to TRBJ2-5; D ambiguous. In germline, CDR1 is MDHEN, CDR2 SYDVKM. Trimming pared 7 bases from V and 11 bases from J, leaving 26 bases between. The CDR3 consists of 15 residues. Here the CDR3 reads CASTRRPDRFNEQYL. For the CDR3, the DNA is TGTGCCAGCACCCGCCGCCCCGATAGGTTCAATGAGCAGTACCTC.

This clonotype is categorized as medium-sized (0.01 to 0.1%). V and J are TRBV4-1 and TRBJ1-2, with TRBD1 matching 7 bases. Germline assignment: CDR1 MGHRA and CDR2 YSYEKL. CDR3 length: 14 residues. Germline trimming cut 1 base from V and 4 bases from J; bases unmatched to any gene: 3. CDR3 nucleotide sequence: TGCGCCAGCAGCCAAGCCGGGACAGCCTATGGCTACACCTTC. Encoded protein: CASSQAGTAYGYTF.

Within the sample, this clonotype is medium-sized. This chain links TRBV15 with TRBJ1-1; no definite D call. Germline assignment: CDR1 LNHNV and CDR2 YYDKDF (reference sequence). Trimming removed 0 bases at V and 1 base at J, with 6 bases between. There are 14 residues in the CDR3. The CDR3 sequence is CATSRDMGNTEAFF. The CDR3 DNA sequence: TGTGCCACCAGCAGAGACATGGGGAACACTGAAGCTTTCTTT.

This clonotype is judged medium-sized. The chain links TRBV14 to TRBJ2-1, with D maybe TRBD1 (5 bases). Trimming pared 3 bases from V and 4 bases from J, leaving 13 bases between. Germline loops: CDR1 SGHDN, CDR2 FVKESK. The CDR3 is 15 residues long. The DNA of the CDR3 is TGTGCCAGCAGCCACGACAGCTCCTTTTACAATGAGCAGTTCTTC. Residues: CASSHDSSFYNEQFF. Filled out from reference TRBV14 and TRBJ2-1, the complete variable domain reads EAGVTQFPSHSVIEKGQTVTLRCDPISGHDNLYWYRRVMGKEIKFLLHFVKESKQDESGMPNNRFLAERTGGTYSTLKVQPAELEDSGVYFCASSHDSSFYNEQFFGPGTRLTVL.

This clonotype is judged medium-sized (0.01 to 0.1%). One end of the junction is discordant with germline, which a read error may explain. The chain uses TRBV7-2 and TRBJ1-6, with D maybe TRBD1 (5 bases). This CDR3 contains 14 residues. Germline-derived CDR1 and CDR2 are SGHTA and FQGNSA. CDR3 sequence: CASSLDPGWTPLHF. The CDR3 region has the DNA TGTGCCAGCAGCTTAGATCCGGGTTGGACACCTCTCCACTTT.

This clonotype is categorized as medium-sized. This rearrangement joins TRBV27 to TRBJ1-2, with a weak D call TRBD1 (5 bases). Trimming took off 4 bases at V and 8 bases at J, with 20 bases between the two ends. Germline loops: CDR1 MNHEY, CDR2 SMNVEV (reference sequence). The CDR3 is made up of 15 amino acids. CDR3 in DNA: TGTGCCAGCAGTTCGTTGGGAGGGGTTCTGGGCGGCTACACCTTC. This encodes CASSSLGGVLGGYTF.

The chain joins TRBV27 to TRBJ2-3, with 14 bases identical to TRBD2. The V segment lost 10 bases and the J segment 0 bases; nucleotides outside the gene matches: 9. Germline V lookup: CDR1 MNHEY, CDR2 SMNVEV (reference sequence). There are 17 residues in the CDR3. In DNA, the CDR3 is TGTGCCACCGGGGGACTAGCGGGGGACTTTAGCACAGATACGCAGTATTTT. Translating it yields CATGGLAGDFSTDTQYF.

By share, this clonotype ranks as medium-sized (0.01 to 0.1%). CDR3 DNA: TGTGCCAGCAGTGAGTTGGGGGTCACCGGGGAGCTGTTTTTT. Translation: CASSELGVTGELFF. V is TRBV25-1 and J is TRBJ2-2; either TRBD1 or TRBD2 may supply D (5 bases each). The CDR3 totals 14 residues. V was trimmed by 3 bases and J by 4 bases, leaving 9 bases between them. Germline V gives CDR1 MGHDK, CDR2 SYGVNS. Supplemented by reference TRBV25-1 and TRBJ2-2, the full variable domain reads EADIYQTPRYLVIGTGKKITLECSQTMGHDKMYWYQQDPGMELHLIHYSYGVNSTEKGDLSSESTVSRIRTEHFPLTLESARPSHTSQYLCASSELGVTGELFFGEGSRLTVL.

The table lists this clonotype with a few counts. CDR3 amino acids: CASSSGSSYEQYF. The CDR3 DNA reads TGTGCCAGTAGTAGTGGGAGCTCCTACGAGCAGTACTTC. The V and J genes are TRBV19 and TRBJ2-7; a weak D match, TRBD2 (5 bases). This CDR3 region has 13 residues. CDR1 is LNHDA, CDR2 SQIVND, per germline (reference sequence). Trimming removed 4 bases from V and 0 bases from J, with 7 bases in between.

Sample share makes this clonotype medium-sized. J is TRBJ2-7 and V is TRBV20-1, with TRBD1 matching over 9 bases. The V gene's germline CDR1 is DFQATT and CDR2 SNEGSKA (reference sequence). V shed 3 bases and J 3 bases; nucleotides not matched to a gene: 0. CDR3 length: 12 amino acids. CDR3 nucleotides: TGCAGTGCTAGGGACAGGGGCTACGAGCAGTACTTC. It is translated as CSARDRGYEQYF.

This clonotype has a handful of counts. The chain combines TRBV19 with TRBJ1-1, with D tentatively TRBD1 (5 bases). V dropped 9 bases and J dropped 3 bases, with 14 bases sitting between them. The germline CDR1 and CDR2 sequences are LNHDA and SQIVND (reference sequence). This CDR3 contains 13 residues. The CDR3 bases are TGTGCCAGCTCGACCGGGACTTACACTGAAGCTTTCTTT. Amino acids: CASSTGTYTEAFF.

Judged by abundance, this clonotype is medium-sized. The chain is built from TRBV19 and TRBJ1-5; D is unclear. CDR1 and CDR2 (germline): LNHDA, SQIVND (reference sequence). This CDR3 has 15 residues. V was cut by 3 bases and J by 0 bases, with 9 bases left in between. The CDR3 is CASSISGHSNQPQHF. In DNA, the CDR3 is TGTGCCAGTAGTATTTCCGGGCATAGCAATCAGCCCCAGCATTTT.

By its share, this clonotype is medium-sized. The chain combines TRBV29-1 with TRBJ2-1; D may correspond to TRBD1 or TRBD2 (5 bases each). The V end lost 7 bases, the J end lost 10 bases, and 11 bases lay between the germline ends. Germline CDR1 SQVTM, CDR2 ANQGSEA. This CDR3 has 10 amino acids. CDR3 amino acids: CSGGDVEQFF. The CDR3 coding sequence is TGCAGCGGAGGGGACGTGGAGCAGTTCTTC.

This clonotype is deemed medium-sized. The chain is built from TRBV29-1 and TRBJ1-2, with D maybe TRBD1 (5 bases). Trimming pared 3 bases from V and 4 bases from J, leaving 12 bases between. The CDR3 loop spans 13 amino acids. Germline V CDR1 and CDR2: SQVTM, ANQGSEA. In DNA, the CDR3 is TGCAGCGTTGACCTGGGGGTTGCCTATGGCTACACCTTC. It yields the protein CSVDLGVAYGYTF.

In its sample, this clonotype ranks as medium-sized (0.01 to 0.1%). CDR3 amino acids: CASNGYSYEQYF. In nucleotides, the CDR3 is TGTGCCAGCAACGGATACTCCTACGAGCAGTACTTC. The chain is built from TRBV28 and TRBJ2-7; D ambiguous. The CDR3 totals 12 residues. Trimming left V 7 bases short and J 0 bases short, with 7 bases between. Germline V gene lookup returns CDR1 MDHEN and CDR2 SYDVKM.

In its sample, this clonotype is large (0.1 to 1%). The chain couples TRBV19 to TRBJ2-1; no reliable D call. The CDR3 has 13 amino acids. Trimming left V 3 bases short and J 3 bases short, with 6 bases between. Germline V lookup: CDR1 LNHDA, CDR2 SQIVND (reference sequence). In DNA form, the CDR3 reads TGTGCCAGTAGTATCCCGGACTACAATGAGCAGTTCTTC. It specifies CASSIPDYNEQFF.

There are a few counts of this clonotype. This may come from a read error, since a much larger clone is one base off. The genes are TRBV23-1 and TRBJ2-3; D is unresolved. TRBV23-1 counts as an open reading frame of uncertain function. V lost 6 bases and J 1 base, leaving 20 bases between the germline ends. The CDR3 covers 17 residues. The CDR3 loop reads CASSHHPRVLCTDTQYF. CDR3 sequence (DNA): TGCGCCAGCAGCCATCACCCCCGCGTGCTTTGCACAGATACGCAGTATTTT.

Sample share makes this clonotype medium-sized (0.01 to 0.1%). The gene calls are TRBV19 and TRBJ1-1, with D perhaps matching TRBD1 (6 bases). Trimming removed 7 bases from V and 7 bases from J, with 16 bases in between. Germline V lookup: CDR1 LNHDA, CDR2 SQIVND (reference sequence). This CDR3 comprises 13 residues. The CDR3 here is CASTRGGNGEAFF. DNA of the CDR3: TGTGCCAGTACTAGAGGGGGGAACGGTGAAGCTTTCTTT.

This clonotype is categorized as medium-sized. This sequence joins TRBV27 and TRBJ1-2; D possibly corresponds to TRBD1 (5 bases). In germline, CDR1 is MNHEY, CDR2 SMNVEV (reference sequence). With 3 bases removed from V and 0 bases from J, the gap between germline ends came to 8 bases. This CDR3 is built from 14 residues. CDR3 sequence: CASSLAGPNYGYTF. For the CDR3, the DNA is TGTGCCAGCAGTTTGGCAGGGCCTAACTATGGCTACACCTTC.